This TCR beta chain was documented in a study of blood T cells in healthy people across ages. Study-level background: About one barcoded TCR beta cDNA was captured per two T cells. The study's findings and limits: TCR beta diversity was tightly associated with the proportion of naive T cells.

Notes on this clonotype: Its antigen is not known.

Primed by a sample-barcoded 5' primer and a J-beta primer mix, a second PCR proceeded for 7 to 11 cycles. The template-switch adaptor, which had 12 random nucleotides, put a tag on each cDNA molecule. MiXCR, applied by TCRdb to the 5' RACE reads, yields one record per CDR3 protein. The sample holds roughly 700,000 distinct CDR3 sequences; over 45% are singletons and the top ten take under 35%. Every sample had a minimum of 6.5 million PBMCs isolated. The CDR3 extends over 15 amino acids. The germline CDR1 and CDR2 sequences are DFQATT and SNEGSKA (reference sequence). What was sequenced was blood. This rearrangement joins TRBV20-1 to TRBJ2-1, with TRBD2 identical over 11 bases. The J call may be incorrect, as the DNA end agrees better with TRBJ2-7. This sequence was found in a woman between 55 and 75 years old in good health. CDR3 DNA: TGCAGTGCTCAGATTAGCGGGGGGGCCTACAATGAGCAGTACTTC. It codes for CSAQISGGAYNEQYF.